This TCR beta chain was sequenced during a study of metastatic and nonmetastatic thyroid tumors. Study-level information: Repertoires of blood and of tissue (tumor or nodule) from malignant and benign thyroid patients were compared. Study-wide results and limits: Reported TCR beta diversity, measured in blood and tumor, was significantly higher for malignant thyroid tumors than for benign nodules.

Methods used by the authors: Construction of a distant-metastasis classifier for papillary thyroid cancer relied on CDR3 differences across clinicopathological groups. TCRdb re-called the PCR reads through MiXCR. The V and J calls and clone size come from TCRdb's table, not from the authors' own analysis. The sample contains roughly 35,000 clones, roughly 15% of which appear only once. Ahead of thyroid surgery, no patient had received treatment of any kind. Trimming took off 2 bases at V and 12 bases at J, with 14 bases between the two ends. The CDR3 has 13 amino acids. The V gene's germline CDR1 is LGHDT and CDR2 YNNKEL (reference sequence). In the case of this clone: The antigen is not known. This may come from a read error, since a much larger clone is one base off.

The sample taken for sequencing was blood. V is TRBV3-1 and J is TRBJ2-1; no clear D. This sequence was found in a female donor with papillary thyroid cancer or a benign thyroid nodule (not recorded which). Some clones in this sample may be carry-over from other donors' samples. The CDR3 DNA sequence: TGTGCCAGCAGCCAATATTATAAGGTAGGGCAGTTCTTC. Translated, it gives CASSQYYKVGQFF.